This paragraph covers one T cell receptor (beta chain) sequence. The data belong to a study of molecular identifiers for immune sequencing clone quantification. The V end lost 6 bases, the J end lost 1 base, and 17 bases lay between the germline ends. The CDR3 consists of 16 residues. Germline lookup yields CDR1 MNHNY and CDR2 SVGAGI (reference sequence). Using its own MiXCR run on the PCR reads, TCRdb lists one record per CDR3 protein. The repertoire holds 300,000 to 400,000 distinct CDR3 sequences, with about 21% as singletons. The chain joins TRBV6-6 to TRBJ2-3; the D gene is possibly TRBD1 (7 bases). The TCR sequence derives from a human donor in good health. Some libraries in this study had Jurkat cell RNA spiked in. The source material was naive CD8+ T cells from blood, with Jurkat cell RNA spiked in. As to subset: FACS-sorted CD8+CD4-CCR7+CD45RA+ naive T cells. The CDR3 is CASSPRTGGGTDTQYF. The CDR3 coding sequence is TGTGCCAGCAGCCCAAGGACAGGCGGGGGCACAGATACGCAGTATTTT.